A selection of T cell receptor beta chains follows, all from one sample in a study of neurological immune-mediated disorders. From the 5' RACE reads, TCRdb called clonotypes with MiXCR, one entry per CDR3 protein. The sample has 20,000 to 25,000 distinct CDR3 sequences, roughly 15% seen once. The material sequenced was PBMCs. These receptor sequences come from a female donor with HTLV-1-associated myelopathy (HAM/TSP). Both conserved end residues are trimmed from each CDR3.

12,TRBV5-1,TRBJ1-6,ASSSGGWDSPLH
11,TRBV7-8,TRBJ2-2,ASSKRDTGELF
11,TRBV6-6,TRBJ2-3,ASSGPQPEPQY
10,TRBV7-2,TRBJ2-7,ASSSRGTEQY
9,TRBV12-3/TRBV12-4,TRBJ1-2,ASSPGEIYT
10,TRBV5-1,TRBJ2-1,ASSFGENEQF
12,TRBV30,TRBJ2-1,AVGLAGVNNEQF
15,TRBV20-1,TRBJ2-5,SAFPVGTSGGGETQY
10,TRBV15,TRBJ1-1,ATSPTGAEAF
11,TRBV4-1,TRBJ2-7,ASSQVGEREQY
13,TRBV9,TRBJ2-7,ASSVGGTSGDLLY
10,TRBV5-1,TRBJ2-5,ASRSESETQY
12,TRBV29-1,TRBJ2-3,SVVAGGNTDTQY
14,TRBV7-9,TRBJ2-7,ASSDLSGSSPYEQY
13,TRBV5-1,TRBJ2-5,ASSFPSGRRETQY
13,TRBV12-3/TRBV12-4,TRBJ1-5,ASSLAQGGNQPQH
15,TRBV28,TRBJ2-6,ASSLLGYSSGANVLT
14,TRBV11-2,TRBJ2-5,ASSLELYRGQETQY
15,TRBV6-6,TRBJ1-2,ASSNRQARVTDYGYT
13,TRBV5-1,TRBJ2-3,ASSSDRANTDTQY
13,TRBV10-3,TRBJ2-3,ATRLAGRSTDTQY
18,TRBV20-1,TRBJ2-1,SARNLQGATIVRSYNEQF
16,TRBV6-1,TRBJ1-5,ASSESRQWVYSNQPQH
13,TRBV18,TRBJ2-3,ASSPPQGSTDTQY
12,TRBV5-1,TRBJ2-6,ASSFGAGANVLT
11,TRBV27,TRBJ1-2,ASWPRGGYGYT
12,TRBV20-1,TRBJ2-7,SARDTERVYEQY
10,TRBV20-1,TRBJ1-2,SASGSSYGYT
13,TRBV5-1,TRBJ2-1,ASSMTSGSYNEQF
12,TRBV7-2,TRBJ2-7,ASSFSTSSYEQY
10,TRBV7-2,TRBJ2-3,ASSFDRYTQY
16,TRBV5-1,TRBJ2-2,ASSLRPSGRMRPGELF
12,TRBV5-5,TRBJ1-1,ASSLAGDRSKAF
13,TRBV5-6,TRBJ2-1,ASSPVGTVNIEQF
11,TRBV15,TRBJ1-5,ATSRQRNQPQH
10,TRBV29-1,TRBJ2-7,SVEIQGYEQY
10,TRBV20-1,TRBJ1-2,SARDQRDGYT
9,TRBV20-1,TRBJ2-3,SAGTADTQY